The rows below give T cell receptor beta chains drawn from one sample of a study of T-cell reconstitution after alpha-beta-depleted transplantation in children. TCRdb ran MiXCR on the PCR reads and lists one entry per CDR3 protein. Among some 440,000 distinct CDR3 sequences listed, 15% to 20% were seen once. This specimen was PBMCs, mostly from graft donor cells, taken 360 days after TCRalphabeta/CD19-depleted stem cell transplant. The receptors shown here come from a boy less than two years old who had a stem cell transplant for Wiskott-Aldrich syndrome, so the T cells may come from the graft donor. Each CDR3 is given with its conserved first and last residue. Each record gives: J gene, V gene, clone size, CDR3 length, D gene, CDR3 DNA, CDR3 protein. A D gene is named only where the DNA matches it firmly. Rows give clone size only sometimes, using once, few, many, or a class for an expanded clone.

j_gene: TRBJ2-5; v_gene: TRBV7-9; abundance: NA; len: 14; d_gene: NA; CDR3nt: TGTGCCAGCAGCCTAATGGGGATCCAAGAGACCCAGTACTTC; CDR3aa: CASSLMGIQETQYF
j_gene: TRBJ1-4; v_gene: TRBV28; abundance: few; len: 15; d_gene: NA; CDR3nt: TGTGCCAGCAGTTCGGGGGGAATGGCTAATGAAAAACTGTTTTTT; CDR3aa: CASSSGGMANEKLFF
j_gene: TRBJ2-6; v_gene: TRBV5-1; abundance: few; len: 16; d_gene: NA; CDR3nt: TGCGCCAGCAGCTTGGAGGTGATGTCTGGGGCCAACGTCCTGACTTTC; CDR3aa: CASSLEVMSGANVLTF
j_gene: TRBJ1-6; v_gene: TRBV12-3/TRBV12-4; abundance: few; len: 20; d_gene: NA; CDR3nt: TGTGCCAGCAGTCCCTCCCTTGGGACGCGGGGAGGCTCCTATAATTCACCCCTCCACTTT; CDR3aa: CASSPSLGTRGGSYNSPLHF
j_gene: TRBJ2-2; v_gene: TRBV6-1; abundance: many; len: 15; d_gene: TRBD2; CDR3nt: TGTGCCAGCAGCAGACTAGCGGATAACACCGGGGAGCTGTTTTTT; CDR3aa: CASSRLADNTGELFF
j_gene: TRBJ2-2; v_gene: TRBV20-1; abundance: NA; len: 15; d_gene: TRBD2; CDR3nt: TGCAGTGCTAGCCTCCTAGCGGGGGCCGGTGGGGAGCTGTTTTTT; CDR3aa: CSASLLAGAGGELFF
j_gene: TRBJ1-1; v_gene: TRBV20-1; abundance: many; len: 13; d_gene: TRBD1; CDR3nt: TGCAGTGCTAGATACCAGGGGGGCACTGAAGCTTTCTTT; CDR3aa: CSARYQGGTEAFF
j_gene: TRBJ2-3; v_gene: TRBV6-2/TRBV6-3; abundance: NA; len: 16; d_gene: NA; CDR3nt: TGTGCCAGCAGTTCCTTCCGGAGGGCCCCCACAGATACGCAGTATTTT; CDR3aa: CASSSFRRAPTDTQYF
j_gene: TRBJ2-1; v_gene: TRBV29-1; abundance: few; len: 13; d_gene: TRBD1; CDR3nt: TGCAGCGTTGAAGGGGACAGGGCCAATGAGCAGTTCTTC; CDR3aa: CSVEGDRANEQFF
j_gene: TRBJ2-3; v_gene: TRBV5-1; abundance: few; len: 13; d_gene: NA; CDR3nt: TGCGCCAGCAGCATCCCTAGCACAGATACGCAGTATTTT; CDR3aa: CASSIPSTDTQYF
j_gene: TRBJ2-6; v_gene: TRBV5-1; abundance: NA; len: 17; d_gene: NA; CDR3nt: TGCGCCAGCAGCTTGATGTCTTGGGGCCGCGGGGCCAACGTCCTGACTTTC; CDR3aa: CASSLMSWGRGANVLTF
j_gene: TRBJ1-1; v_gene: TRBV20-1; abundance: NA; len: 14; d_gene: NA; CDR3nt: TGCAGTGCTACAACCGGACGGCTGAACACTGAAGCTTTCTTT; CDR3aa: CSATTGRLNTEAFF
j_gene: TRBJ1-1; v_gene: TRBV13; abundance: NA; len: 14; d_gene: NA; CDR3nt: TGTGCCAGCAGCTTAACGGGGGGAGGATCCGAAGCTTTCTTT; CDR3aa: CASSLTGGGSEAFF
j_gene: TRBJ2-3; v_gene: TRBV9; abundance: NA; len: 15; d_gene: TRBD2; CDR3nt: TGTGCCAGCAGCGTGCGGGGGTCTAGCACAGATACGCAGTATTTT; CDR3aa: CASSVRGSSTDTQYF
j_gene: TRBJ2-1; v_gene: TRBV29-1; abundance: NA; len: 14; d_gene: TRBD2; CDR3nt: TGCAGCCTGGGGACTAGCGGGGGATACAATGAGCAGTTCTTC; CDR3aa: CSLGTSGGYNEQFF
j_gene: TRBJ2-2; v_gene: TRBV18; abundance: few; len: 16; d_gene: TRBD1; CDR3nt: TGTGCCAGCTCCAAACGATCAGGGGGAGACACCGGGGAGCTGTTTTTT; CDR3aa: CASSKRSGGDTGELFF
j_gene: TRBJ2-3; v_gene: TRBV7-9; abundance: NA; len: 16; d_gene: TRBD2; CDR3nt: TGTGCCAGCAGCTCCCACCGCGGGGGTAGCACAGATACGCAGTATTTT; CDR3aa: CASSSHRGGSTDTQYF
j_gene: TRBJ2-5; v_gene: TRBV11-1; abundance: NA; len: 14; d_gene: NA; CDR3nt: TGTGCCAGCAGCGACATATGGGCCAAAGAGACCCAGTACTTC; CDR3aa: CASSDIWAKETQYF
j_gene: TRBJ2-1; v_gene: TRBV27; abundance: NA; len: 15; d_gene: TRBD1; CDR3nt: TGTGCCAGCAGTTTATCGACAGGGGGGATCCATGAGCAGTTCTTC; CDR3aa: CASSLSTGGIHEQFF
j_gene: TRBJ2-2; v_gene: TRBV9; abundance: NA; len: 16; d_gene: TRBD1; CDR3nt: TGTGCCAGCAGCGTAGGGACGACAGGGGAAACCGGGGAGCTGTTTTTT; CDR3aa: CASSVGTTGETGELFF
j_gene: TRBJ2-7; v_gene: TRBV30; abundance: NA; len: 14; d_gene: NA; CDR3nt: TGTGCCTGGAGTGTACTCTCTTCCCACTACGAGCAGTACTTC; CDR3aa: CAWSVLSSHYEQYF
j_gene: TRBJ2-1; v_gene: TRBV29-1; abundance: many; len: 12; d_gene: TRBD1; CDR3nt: TGCAGCGTCCTGAAGGGGGCCGGGGAGCAGTTCTTC; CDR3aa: CSVLKGAGEQFF
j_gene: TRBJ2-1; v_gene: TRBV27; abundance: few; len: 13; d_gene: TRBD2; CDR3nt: TGTGCCAGCCTAGCGGGACCCGCTACTGAGCAGTTCTTC; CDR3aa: CASLAGPATEQFF
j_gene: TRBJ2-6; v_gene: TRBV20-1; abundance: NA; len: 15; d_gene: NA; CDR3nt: TGCAGTGCTAGAGTTGGGGAGCATGGGGCCAACGTCCTGACTTTC; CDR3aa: CSARVGEHGANVLTF
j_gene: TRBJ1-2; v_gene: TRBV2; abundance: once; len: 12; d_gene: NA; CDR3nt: TGTGCCAGCAGGGCGATGTTCTATGGCTACACCTTC; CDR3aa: CASRAMFYGYTF
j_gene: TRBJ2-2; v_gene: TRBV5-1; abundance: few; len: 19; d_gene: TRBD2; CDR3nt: TGCGCCAGCAGCTTGGATCCTAGCGGGGGGAAGTCGTACACCGGGGAGCTGTTTTTT; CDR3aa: CASSLDPSGGKSYTGELFF
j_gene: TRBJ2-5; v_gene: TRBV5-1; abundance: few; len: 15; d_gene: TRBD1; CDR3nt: TGCGCCAGCAGCTTGATAACAGGGGGCTGGGAGACCCAGTACTTC; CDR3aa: CASSLITGGWETQYF
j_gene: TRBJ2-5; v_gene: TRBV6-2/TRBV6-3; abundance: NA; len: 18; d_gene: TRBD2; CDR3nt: TGTGCCAGCAGTCCCGGACTAGCCGGATGGATTGGGCAAGAGACCCAGTACTTC; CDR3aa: CASSPGLAGWIGQETQYF
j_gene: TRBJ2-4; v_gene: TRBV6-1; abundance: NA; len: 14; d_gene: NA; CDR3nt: TGTGCCAGCAGTGAACGGGAATTGTGGCACATTCAGTACTTC; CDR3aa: CASSERELWHIQYF
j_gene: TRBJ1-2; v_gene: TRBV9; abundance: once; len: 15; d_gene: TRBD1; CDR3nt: TGTGCCAGCAGCCTTCCCGGGACAGGGACCTATGGCTACACCTTC; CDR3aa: CASSLPGTGTYGYTF
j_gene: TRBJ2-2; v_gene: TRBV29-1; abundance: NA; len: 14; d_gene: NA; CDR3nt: TGCAGCGACGAACGGGGGGCGAGCACCGGGGAGCTGTTTTTT; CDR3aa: CSDERGASTGELFF
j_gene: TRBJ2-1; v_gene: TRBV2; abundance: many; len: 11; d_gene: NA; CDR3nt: TGTGCCAGCAGGGGGTACTTAGAGCAGTTCTTC; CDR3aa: CASRGYLEQFF
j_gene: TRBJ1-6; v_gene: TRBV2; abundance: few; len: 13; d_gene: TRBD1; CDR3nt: TGTGCCAGTATGGACAGGGCGAATTCACCCCTCCACTTT; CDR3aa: CASMDRANSPLHF
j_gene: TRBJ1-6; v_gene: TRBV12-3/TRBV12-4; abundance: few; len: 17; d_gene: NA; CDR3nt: TGTGCCAGCAGTTTACGGTCGGGGGCTGATTATAATTCACCCCTCCACTTT; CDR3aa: CASSLRSGADYNSPLHF
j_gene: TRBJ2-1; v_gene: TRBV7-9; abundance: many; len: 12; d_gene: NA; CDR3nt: TGTGCCAGCAGCCACTCTTACAATGAGCAGTTCTTC; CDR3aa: CASSHSYNEQFF
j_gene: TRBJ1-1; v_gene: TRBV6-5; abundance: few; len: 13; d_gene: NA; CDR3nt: TGTGCCAGCAGTTTAGGAGTGGAGACTGAAGCTTTCTTT; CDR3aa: CASSLGVETEAFF
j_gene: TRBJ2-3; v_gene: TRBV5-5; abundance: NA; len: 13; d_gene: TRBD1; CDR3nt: TGTGCCAGCGGCGACAGGGGCACAGATACGCAGTATTTT; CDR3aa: CASGDRGTDTQYF
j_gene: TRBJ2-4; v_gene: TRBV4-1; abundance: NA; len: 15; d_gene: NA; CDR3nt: TGCGCCAGCAGCCCCCGTCGGGGAATAGGCAACATTCAGTACTTC; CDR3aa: CASSPRRGIGNIQYF
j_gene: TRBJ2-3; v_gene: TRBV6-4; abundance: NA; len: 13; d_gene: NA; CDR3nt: TGTGCCAGCACTATGGGTGAGGGCGATACGCAGTATTTT; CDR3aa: CASTMGEGDTQYF
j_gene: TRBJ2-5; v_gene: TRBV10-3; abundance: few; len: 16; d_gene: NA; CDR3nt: TGTGCCATCAGCGCAAGTAGGAGCTCGAACGGGGAGACCCAGTACTTC; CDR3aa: CAISASRSSNGETQYF
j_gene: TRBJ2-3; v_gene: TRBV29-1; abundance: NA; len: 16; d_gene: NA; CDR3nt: TGCAGCGTTGACCGGGACGAAAACTGGAGCACAGATACGCAGTATTTT; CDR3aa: CSVDRDENWSTDTQYF
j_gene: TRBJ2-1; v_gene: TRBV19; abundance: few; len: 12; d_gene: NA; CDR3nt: TGTGCCAGTAGTCAGGCGGGCGATGAGCAGTTCTTC; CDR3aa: CASSQAGDEQFF
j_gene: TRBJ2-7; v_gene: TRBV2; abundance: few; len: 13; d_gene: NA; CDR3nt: TGTGCCAGAGAGCGGCCGAGCTCCTACGAGCAGTACTTC; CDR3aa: CARERPSSYEQYF
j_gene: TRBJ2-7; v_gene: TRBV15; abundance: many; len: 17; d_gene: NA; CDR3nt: TGTGCCACCAGCAGAGGGGGTCAGGGGTCCAGAACCTACGAGCAGTACTTC; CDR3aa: CATSRGGQGSRTYEQYF
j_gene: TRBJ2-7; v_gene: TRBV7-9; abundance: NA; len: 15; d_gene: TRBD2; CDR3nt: TGTGCCAGCAGCTTGGCGGGAGGACACTTCTACGAGCAGTACTTC; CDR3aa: CASSLAGGHFYEQYF
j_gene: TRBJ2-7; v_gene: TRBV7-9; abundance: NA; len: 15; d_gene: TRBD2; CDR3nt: TGTGCCAGCACCCTAGTAGGGACTAACTCCTACGAGCAGTACTTC; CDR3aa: CASTLVGTNSYEQYF
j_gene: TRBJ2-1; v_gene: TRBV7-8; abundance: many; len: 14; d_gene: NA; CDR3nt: TGTGCCAGCAGCTTCCCGGGACATAACAATGAGCAGTTCTTC; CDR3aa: CASSFPGHNNEQFF
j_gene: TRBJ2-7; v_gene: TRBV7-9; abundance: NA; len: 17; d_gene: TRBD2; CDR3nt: TGTGCCAGCAGCCTAGGCCTAGCGGGAGGGCTCTCCTACGAGCAGTACTTC; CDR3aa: CASSLGLAGGLSYEQYF
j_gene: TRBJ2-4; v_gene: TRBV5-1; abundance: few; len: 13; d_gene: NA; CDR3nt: TGCGCCAGCAGCTTGAACAGCCAGAACATTCAGTACTTC; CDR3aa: CASSLNSQNIQYF
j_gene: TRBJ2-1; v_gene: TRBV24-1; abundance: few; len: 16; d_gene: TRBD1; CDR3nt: TGTGCCACCAGTGATCCCTCTAGGGGGCAGGGCAATGAGCAGTTCTTC; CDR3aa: CATSDPSRGQGNEQFF
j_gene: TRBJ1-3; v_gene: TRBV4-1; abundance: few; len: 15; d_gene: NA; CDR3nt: TGCGCCAGCAGCCCGTCCGGGACAATAGGAAACACCATATATTTT; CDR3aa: CASSPSGTIGNTIYF
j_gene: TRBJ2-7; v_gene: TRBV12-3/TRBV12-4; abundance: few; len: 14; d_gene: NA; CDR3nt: TGTGCCAGCAGTTTGACGTGGCGGGCTTTCGAGCAGTACTTC; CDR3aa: CASSLTWRAFEQYF
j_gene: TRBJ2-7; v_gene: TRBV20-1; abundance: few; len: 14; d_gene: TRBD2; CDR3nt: TGCAGTGCTAGCGGGAGGGCAGGATCCTACGAGCAGTACTTC; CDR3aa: CSASGRAGSYEQYF
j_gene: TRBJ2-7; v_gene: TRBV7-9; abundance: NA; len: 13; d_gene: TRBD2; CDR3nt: TGTGCCAGCAGCCCTCGGGGGGTTTACGAGCAGTACTTC; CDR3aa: CASSPRGVYEQYF
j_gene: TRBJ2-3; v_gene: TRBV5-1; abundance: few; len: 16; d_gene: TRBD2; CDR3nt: TGCGCCAGCAGCCCGCTCCCTAGCGGGGGGGGAGATACGCAGTATTTT; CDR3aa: CASSPLPSGGGDTQYF